The 30 T cell receptor beta chains listed next were all sequenced from one sample in a study of T cell changes during pregnancy in multiple sclerosis. Here immunoSEQ multiplex PCR was the method, and the copy in TCRdb shows in-frame clones only, minus some. The sample lists tens of thousands of clones, almost 95% occurring once. The starting material was CD4+ T cells from peripheral blood mononuclear cells, obtained before pregnancy. The origin of the receptors is a female donor with multiple sclerosis, enrolled in a pregnancy study.

V is TRBV30 and J is TRBJ2-2; D is perhaps TRBD2 (5 bases). Germline V gene data show CDR1 as GTSNPN and CDR2 as SVGIG (reference sequence). There are 15 residues in the CDR3. Trimming pared 1 base from V and 2 bases from J, leaving 11 bases between. CDR3 nucleotide sequence: TGTGCCTGGAGTGCTCAGCGGTTTAACACCGGGGAGCTGTTTTTT. This sequence encodes CAWSAQRFNTGELFF.

The chain employs TRBV30 and TRBJ1-1; 7 bases are shared with TRBD1. Germline V gives CDR1 GTSNPN, CDR2 SVGIG (reference sequence). The V gene end was trimmed by 3 bases and the J gene end by 4 bases; junction bases not matched to a gene: 5. The length of the CDR3 is 13 residues. CDR3: CAWRPDRATEAFF. The CDR3 coding sequence is TGTGCCTGGAGGCCCGACAGGGCCACTGAAGCTTTCTTT.

The chain employs TRBV5-5 and TRBJ1-5, with TRBD1 matching over 7 bases. The V and J ends lost 6 bases and 8 bases, in that order; junction bases with no gene match: 17. The CDR3 totals 16 residues. Germline CDR1 and CDR2: SGHKS and YYEKEE (reference sequence). The CDR3 DNA reads TGTGCCAGCACCTCCGAGGCCGGACAGGTTGGGGAGCCCCAGCATTTT. Protein: CASTSEAGQVGEPQHF.

On this clone itself: The junction and the germline gene differ at one end; a read error may be behind it. The genes are TRBV4-1 and TRBJ2-7; D unresolved. Germline loops: CDR1 MGHRA, CDR2 YSYEKL. The CDR3 length is 11 residues. CDR3 loop: CASSQGYALHF. The DNA for the CDR3 is TGCGCCAGCAGCCAAGGATACGCGCTCCACTTC.

The J gene is TRBJ1-4, the V gene TRBV6-5, with D possibly matching TRBD1 (6 bases). Deletions cut 3 bases from V and 8 bases from J, with 13 bases between. The CDR3 runs 14 residues. Per the germline V gene, CDR1 is MNHEY and CDR2 is SVGAGI. In DNA form, the CDR3 reads TGTGCCAGCAGTTATACTCAAGGGGGAGAAAAACTGTTTTTT. Its translation is CASSYTQGGEKLFF.

The CDR3 is CASSLAGGSFVVEQYF. In DNA, the CDR3 is TGTGCCAGCAGCTTAGCAGGGGGCTCTTTCGTGGTCGAGCAGTACTTC. The chain employs TRBV7-9 and TRBJ2-7; TRBD1 matches at 7 bases. V gave up 0 bases and J gave up 6 bases; unmatched junction bases: 11. The germline gives CDR1 SEHNR, CDR2 FQNEAQ (reference sequence). The CDR3 is 16 residues long.

The chain links TRBV16 to TRBJ1-2; D remains unclear. Between the trimmed V and J ends, which lost 4 bases and 4 bases, there was a span of 16 bases. This CDR3 has 15 residues. CDR1 and CDR2 from the germline V gene are KGHSY and FQNENV. In DNA form, the CDR3 reads TGTGCCAGCAGCCGTTTCATTGACGGGTCCTATGGCTACACCTTC. Amino acids: CASSRFIDGSYGYTF. The full variable domain, in which reference TRBV16 and TRBJ1-2 provide the parts outside the CDR3, is GEEVAQTPKHLVRGEGQKAKLYCAPIKGHSYVFWYQQVLKNEFKFLISFQNENVFDETGMPKERFSAKCLPNSPCSLEIQATKLEDSAVYFCASSRFIDGSYGYTFGSGTRLTVV.

The chain has TRBV29-1 and TRBJ2-2, with a possible D match to TRBD2 (6 bases). V lost 7 bases, J lost 2 bases, and 14 bases lay in between. Germline loops: CDR1 SQVTM, CDR2 ANQGSEA. This CDR3 comprises 14 residues. CDR3 protein: CSALGGPNTGELFF. Written as DNA, the CDR3 is TGCAGCGCCTTGGGGGGACCTAACACCGGGGAGCTGTTTTTT.

This chain uses TRBV18 with TRBJ2-7; 8 bases agree with TRBD1. The V segment lost 3 bases and the J segment 0 bases; nucleotides outside the gene matches: 1. The CDR3 loop spans 14 amino acids. Germline lookup yields CDR1 KGHSH and CDR2 LQKENI. CDR3 DNA sequence: TGTGCCAGCTCACCTGGACAGGGCTCCTACGAGCAGTACTTC. This codes for CASSPGQGSYEQYF.

The genes are TRBV5-8 and TRBJ2-1; 10 nucleotides line up with TRBD2. V gave up 3 bases and J gave up 8 bases; unmatched junction bases: 11. CDR1 is SGHTS, CDR2 YDEGEE, per germline. This CDR3 is 16 amino acids long. The CDR3 loop reads CASSWASGSTGDEQFF. The CDR3 DNA sequence: TGTGCCAGCAGCTGGGCTAGCGGGAGTACTGGGGATGAGCAGTTCTTC.

This clone was recorded once. In DNA, the CDR3 is TGCGCCAGCAGCCCTCGACAGGGACCCTACAATGAGCAGTTCTTC. Encoded protein: CASSPRQGPYNEQFF. V is TRBV5-1 and J is TRBJ2-1; 7 positions agree with TRBD1. Germline-derived CDR1 and CDR2 are SGHRS and YFSETQ. The CDR3 loop spans 15 amino acids. The junction had 6 bases not matched to a gene; V was cut back by 4 bases and J by 2 bases.

The chain uses TRBV19 and TRBJ2-3; a possible D gene is TRBD2 (5 bases). Germline V CDR1 and CDR2: LNHDA, SQIVND (reference sequence). This CDR3 is built from 15 residues. V was trimmed by 6 bases and J by 4 bases, leaving 17 bases between them. DNA of the CDR3: TGTGCCAGTAGAGGAGGAAGGAAGGTCGCAGATACGCAGTATTTT. It encodes CASRGGRKVADTQYF.

The chain carries TRBV7-9 and TRBJ2-2, with TRBD2 matching over 14 bases. CDR3 length: 16 amino acids. J was trimmed by 7 bases and V by 5 bases; bases with no gene match: 6. The V gene's germline CDR1 is SEHNR and CDR2 FQNEAQ (reference sequence). The CDR3 sequence is CASSERLAGGVGELFF. The CDR3 region has the DNA TGTGCCAGCAGCGAAAGACTAGCGGGAGGGGTCGGGGAGCTGTTTTTT. The variable domain in full, completed from reference TRBV7-9 and TRBJ2-2, reads DTGVSQNPRHKITKRGQNVTFRCDPISEHNRLYWYRQTLGQGPEFLTYFQNEAQLEKSRLLSDRFSAERPKGSFSTLEIQRTEQGDSAMYLCASSERLAGGVGELFFGEGSRLTVL.

This sequence joins TRBV9 and TRBJ1-5; tentative D call: TRBD1 (5 bases). The V gene's germline CDR1 is SGDLS and CDR2 YYNGEE. This CDR3 is 15 amino acids long. The V end lost 4 bases, the J end lost 2 bases, and 13 bases lay between the germline ends. The CDR3 DNA reads TGTGCCAGCAGCCTGGGGCCGAACGGCAATCAGCCCCAGCATTTT. Protein: CASSLGPNGNQPQHF. Combining the CDR3 with reference TRBV9 and TRBJ1-5 gives the whole variable domain DSGVTQTPKHLITATGQRVTLRCSPRSGDLSVYWYQQSLDQGLQFLIQYYNGEERAKGNILERFSAQQFPDLHSELNLSSLELGDSALYFCASSLGPNGNQPQHFGDGTRLSIL.

The CDR3 nucleotides are TGCAGCGTTTTCATAGGGGGCTACGAGCAGTACTTC. It is translated as CSVFIGGYEQYF. The chain is built from TRBV29-1 and TRBJ2-7; maybe TRBD1 (6 bases). The V end was cut by 5 bases, the J end by 3 bases, with 11 bases between. Germline V lookup: CDR1 SQVTM, CDR2 ANQGSEA. This CDR3 is built from 12 residues.

This sequence joins TRBV27 and TRBJ1-4; D is perhaps TRBD1 (5 bases). V lost 5 bases, J lost 8 bases, and 15 bases lay in between. CDR3 length: 14 residues. CDR1 and CDR2 (germline): MNHEY, SMNVEV (reference sequence). Written as DNA, the CDR3 is TGTGCCAGCAGTACCGGCAGGGTAAAGGAAAAACTGTTTTTT. Protein product: CASSTGRVKEKLFF.

The chain has TRBV11-3 and TRBJ2-1; 9 bases match TRBD2. V lost 4 bases, J lost 10 bases, and 17 bases stayed unmatched. This CDR3 is 17 amino acids long. Germline V gene data show CDR1 as SGHNT and CDR2 as YENEEA. CDR3 in DNA: TGTGCCAGCAGCTCAGCGGGAGGCCCTTTTAGTGGGGGAGAGCAGTTCTTC. Translating gives CASSSAGGPFSGGEQFF. The full variable domain, completed using reference TRBV11-3 and TRBJ2-1, is EAGVVQSPRYKIIEKKQPVAFWCNPISGHNTLYWYLQNLGQGPELLIRYENEEAVDDSQLPKDRFSAERLKGVDSTLKIQPAELGDSAVYLCASSSAGGPFSGGEQFFGPGTRLTVL.

This chain links TRBV7-9 with TRBJ2-1, with 7 bases that match TRBD2. V was pared by 1 base and J by 4 bases, with 7 bases of the junction left unmatched. The CDR3 spans 16 residues. Germline assignment: CDR1 SEHNR and CDR2 FQNEAQ (reference sequence). The CDR3 DNA sequence: TGTGCCAGCAGCTTAGTCAGCGGGAAAGTTTACAATGAGCAGTTCTTC. Protein product: CASSLVSGKVYNEQFF.

The chain recombines TRBV7-8 with TRBJ2-7; 7 nucleotides match TRBD2. The V segment lost 0 bases and the J segment 2 bases; nucleotides outside the gene matches: 10. Per the germline V gene, CDR1 is SGHVS and CDR2 is FQNEAQ. The CDR3 consists of 17 residues. CDR3 nucleotides: TGTGCCAGCAGCTTAGCGCACGCGGGAGCAAGCGCCTACGAGCAGTACTTC. It encodes CASSLAHAGASAYEQYF.

The gene calls are TRBV5-1 and TRBJ2-7; tentative D call: TRBD1 (6 bases). V lost 0 bases and J 5 bases, leaving 21 bases between the germline ends. The CDR3 loop spans 17 amino acids. Germline V gene data show CDR1 as SGHRS and CDR2 as YFSETQ. In DNA form, the CDR3 reads TGCGCCAGCAGCTTGGGTCAGGGGAATCTACGGGGTGACGAGCAGTACTTC. Encoded protein: CASSLGQGNLRGDEQYF.

The V gene is TRBV2, the J gene TRBJ2-7, with a possible D match to TRBD2 (6 bases). This CDR3 region has 12 residues. Trimming stripped 9 bases from V and 0 bases from J, with 9 bases between. Germline V gives CDR1 SNHLY, CDR2 FYNNEI. This CDR3 is CASSGNSYEQYF. The DNA for the CDR3 is TGTGCCAGTAGCGGTAACTCCTACGAGCAGTACTTC.

As concerns this clone: At one boundary the junction diverges from the germline segment, which might be a read error. The genes are TRBV7-7 and TRBJ2-5; maybe TRBD2 (6 bases). The CDR3 contains 14 residues. The germline gives CDR1 SSHAT, CDR2 FNYEAQ (reference sequence). CDR3 DNA: TGTGCTAGCAGCTTAGCGGCGGGCCAAGAGACCCAGTACTTC. Translated: CASSLAAGQETQYF.

This chain links TRBV5-4 with TRBJ2-1, with D possibly being TRBD2 (6 bases). Trimming removed 4 bases at V and 4 bases at J, with 12 bases between. CDR1 SGHNT and CDR2 YYREEE come from the germline V gene (reference sequence). The CDR3 length is 14 residues. The CDR3 DNA is TGTGCCAGCAGCCCCATAGCGGATTACAATGAGCAGTTCTTC. Translation: CASSPIADYNEQFF.

Note on this clone: At one boundary the junction diverges from the germline segment, which might be a read error. CDR3 loop: CASSVAGGITGELFF. The CDR3, as DNA: TGTGCCAGCAGCGTAGCGGGAGGGATCACCGGGGAGCTGTTTTTT. This chain connects TRBV7-2 to TRBJ2-2; 11 nucleotides agree with TRBD2. The germline gives CDR1 SGHTA, CDR2 FQGNSA. The CDR3 has 15 residues.

This clone was seen only once. V and J are TRBV6-1 and TRBJ2-2; possible D gene TRBD1, 8 bases. Trimming took 6 bases from V and 5 from J, leaving 13 bases between them. Germline V gene sequence: CDR1 MNHNS, CDR2 SASEGT. This CDR3 region has 14 residues. The CDR3 protein is CASRTGEGTGELFF. CDR3 sequence (DNA): TGTGCCAGCAGGACAGGGGAGGGAACCGGGGAGCTGTTTTTT.

The chain uses TRBV28 and TRBJ2-3, with TRBD1 matching over 7 bases. The length of the CDR3 is 15 residues. With 6 bases clipped from V and 5 bases from J, the junction kept 11 bases outside the gene matches. Germline CDR1 MDHEN, CDR2 SYDVKM. The CDR3: CASRPTGVYKDTQYF. DNA of the CDR3: TGTGCCAGCAGACCAACAGGGGTTTACAAAGATACGCAGTATTTT. Supplemented by reference TRBV28 and TRBJ2-3, the full variable domain reads DVKVTQSSRYLVKRTGEKVFLECVQDMDHENMFWYRQDPGLGLRLIYFSYDVKMKEKGDIPEGYSVSREKKERFSLILESASTNQTSMYLCASRPTGVYKDTQYFGPGTRLTVL.

This clone was seen a single time. The rearrangement uses TRBV4-1 and TRBJ1-2; D not resolved. V dropped 1 base and J dropped 3 bases, with 18 bases sitting between them. Germline V gives CDR1 MGHRA, CDR2 YSYEKL. The CDR3 extends over 17 amino acids. The CDR3 DNA is TGCGCCAGCAGCCAAGGGCCCACATCAAACCGATACTATGGCTACACCTTC. This sequence encodes CASSQGPTSNRYYGYTF.

This clone was detected only a few times. This chain uses TRBV18 with TRBJ1-1, with a tentative D call TRBD1 (6 bases). This CDR3 contains 14 residues. Germline V gives CDR1 KGHSH, CDR2 LQKENI. Trimming shortened V by 3 bases and J by 6 bases, and 14 bases separated the two germline ends. The CDR3, as DNA: TGTGCCAGCTCACCGGGGGGAGGGGGACCTGAAGCTTTCTTT. Residues: CASSPGGGGPEAFF.

V usage is TRBV30 and J usage is TRBJ2-3; 7 bases are a match to TRBD2. Trimming cost V 2 bases and J 4 bases; bases outside gene matches: 6. The V gene's germline CDR1 is GTSNPN and CDR2 SVGIG (reference sequence). This CDR3 has 14 residues. The CDR3 spells CAWSRGEGPDTQYF. CDR3 nucleotides: TGTGCCTGGAGTCGGGGGGAGGGACCAGATACGCAGTATTTT.

The gene calls are TRBV27 and TRBJ2-3; TRBD1 matches at 11 bases. The CDR3 runs 14 residues. The germline V gene has CDR1 MNHEY and CDR2 SMNVEV (reference sequence). The ends lost 4 bases at V and 7 bases at J; junction bases unmatched: 4. As DNA, the CDR3 is TGTGCCAGCAGTTGGACAGGGGGCGAGTATACGCAGTATTTT. Translated, it gives CASSWTGGEYTQYF.